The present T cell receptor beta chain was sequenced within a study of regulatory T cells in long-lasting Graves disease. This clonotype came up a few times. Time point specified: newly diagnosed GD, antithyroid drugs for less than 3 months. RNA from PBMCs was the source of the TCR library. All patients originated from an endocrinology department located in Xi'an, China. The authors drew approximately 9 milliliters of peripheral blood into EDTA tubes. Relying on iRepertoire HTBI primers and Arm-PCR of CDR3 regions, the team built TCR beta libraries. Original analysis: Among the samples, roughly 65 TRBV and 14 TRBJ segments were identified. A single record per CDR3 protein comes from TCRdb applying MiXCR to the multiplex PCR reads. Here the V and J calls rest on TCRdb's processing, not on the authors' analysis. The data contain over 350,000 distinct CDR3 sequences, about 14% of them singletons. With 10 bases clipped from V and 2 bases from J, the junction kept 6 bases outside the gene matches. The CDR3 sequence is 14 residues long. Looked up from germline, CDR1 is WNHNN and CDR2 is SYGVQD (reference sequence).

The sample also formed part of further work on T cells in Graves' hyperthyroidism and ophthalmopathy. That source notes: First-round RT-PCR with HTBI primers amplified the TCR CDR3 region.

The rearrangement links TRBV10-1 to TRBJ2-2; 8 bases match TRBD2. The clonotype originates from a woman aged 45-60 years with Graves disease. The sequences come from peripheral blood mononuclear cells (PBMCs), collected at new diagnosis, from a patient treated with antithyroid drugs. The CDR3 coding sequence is TGCGCCACTTCGGGGGGGACCAACACCGGGGAGCTGTTTTTT. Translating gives CATSGGTNTGELFF.